This TCR beta chain appears in the sequencing data of a study of Ad26.COV2.S vaccination and SARS-CoV-2 variants. The protocol was immunoSEQ multiplex PCR, while the TCRdb copy is restricted to in-frame clones and leaves out a portion. Found here are about 94,000 clones, roughly 84% of them singletons; the top ten hold 16%. The CDR3 extends over 18 amino acids. V gave up 4 bases and J gave up 0 bases, with 16 bases separating them. Germline CDR1 SGHAT, CDR2 FQNNGV. The TCR comes from a human donor who had recovered from COVID-19. The sample here was peripheral blood, taken after recovery from COVID-19. This chain joins TRBV11-2 and TRBJ1-6; weak D call: TRBD1 (5 bases). The CDR3: CASSSPRDGSSYNSPLHF. CDR3 nucleotide sequence: TGTGCCAGCAGCTCCCCCCGGGACGGTAGCTCCTATAATTCACCCCTCCACTTT.